What follows are 9 T cell receptor beta chains derived from one specimen sequenced in a study of T cells in Graves' hyperthyroidism and ophthalmopathy. TCR beta CDR3 regions were amplified from RNA. In the first-round RT-PCR of the TCR CDR3, the HTBI primer set was used. TCRdb reprocessed the multiplex PCR reads via MiXCR and lists one record per CDR3 protein. The table includes some 600,000 distinct CDR3 sequences, approximately 15% detected once. Material: blood. The receptors come from a woman in her thirties with Graves' hyperthyroidism that later progressed to Graves' ophthalmopathy.

This clonotype was observed many times. An end of the junction differs from the germline gene, which may be a read error. The chain couples TRBV7-2 to TRBJ2-2, with TRBD2 as a possible D gene (5 bases). The CDR3 extends over 13 amino acids. Germline values: CDR1 SGHTA, CDR2 FQGNSA. CDR3 sequence reads: CASSLGPTGKLFF. The CDR3 nucleotides are TGTGCCAGCAGCTTAGGCCCCACCGGGAAGCTGTTTTTT.

This clonotype was detected many times. This rearrangement joins TRBV19 to TRBJ1-5, with 7 bases matching TRBD1. CDR3 size: 16 residues. The V gene's germline CDR1 is LNHDA and CDR2 SQIVND (reference sequence). J gave up 2 bases and V 5 bases, and 9 bases lay outside the gene matches. CDR3 sequence: CASSPRQGGRNQPQHF. CDR3 DNA: TGTGCCAGTAGTCCCAGGCAGGGGGGACGCAATCAGCCCCAGCATTTT.

This clonotype showed up just a few times. The genes are TRBV20-1 and TRBJ2-7; 7 bases align to TRBD2. The CDR3 totals 13 residues. V was pared by 6 bases and J by 3 bases, with 8 bases of the junction left unmatched. Germline V CDR1 and CDR2: DFQATT, SNEGSKA (reference sequence). This chain's CDR3 is CSATSGEDYEQYF. In nucleotides, the CDR3 is TGCAGTGCAACCAGCGGGGAGGACTACGAGCAGTACTTC.

This clonotype was recorded many times. The chain combines TRBV3-1 with TRBJ1-2; D possibly corresponds to TRBD1 (5 bases). V dropped 1 base and J dropped 7 bases, with 10 bases sitting between them. This CDR3 contains 13 residues. Germline V gene sequence: CDR1 LGHDT, CDR2 YNNKEL (reference sequence). CDR3 coding DNA: TGTGCCAGCAGCCAAGGGGGGGAATTTGGCTACACCTTC. Protein: CASSQGGEFGYTF.

This clonotype was observed at least ten times. Germline and junction disagree at one end, which may indicate a read error. The chain recombines TRBV20-1 with TRBJ1-5; 8 bases are a match to TRBD1. This CDR3 has 13 amino acids. Germline values: CDR1 DFQATT, CDR2 SNEGSKA (reference sequence). The CDR3 reads CSARGTGYQAQHF. CDR3 DNA sequence: TGCAGTGCTAGAGGGACAGGGTATCAGGCCCAGCATTTT.

Ten or more counts support this clonotype. The chain recombines TRBV29-1 with TRBJ2-5; TRBD1 matches at 7 bases. Germline V gene sequence: CDR1 SQVTM, CDR2 ANQGSEA. V lost 7 bases, J lost 0 bases, and 5 bases stayed unmatched. The CDR3 consists of 13 residues. CDR3 nucleotides: TGCAGCGGCCAAGGACAGGACCAAGAGACCCAGTACTTC. Amino acids: CSGQGQDQETQYF. The whole variable domain, remainder taken from reference TRBV29-1 and TRBJ2-5, is SAVISQKPSRDICQRGTSLTIQCQVDSQVTMMFWYRQQPGQSLTLIATANQGSEATYESGFVIDKFPISRPNLTFSTLTVSNMSPEDSSIYLCSGQGQDQETQYFGPGTRLLVL.

This clonotype was recorded many times. V and J are TRBV7-2 and TRBJ2-7, with D perhaps matching TRBD1 (5 bases). The CDR3 contains 15 residues. The germline CDR1 and CDR2 sequences are SGHTA and FQGNSA. Trimming removed 4 bases from V and 6 bases from J, with 19 bases in between. The CDR3 DNA reads TGTGCCAGCAGCTCCGGCCCCGGACATTCTAGCGAGCAGTACTTC. Translating it yields CASSSGPGHSSEQYF.

This rearrangement joins TRBV18 to TRBJ1-2; tentatively, D is TRBD1 (5 bases). V lost 0 bases to trimming and J lost 5 bases, with 7 bases between them. Germline V gene data show CDR1 as KGHSH and CDR2 as LQKENI. CDR3 size: 13 residues. The DNA of the CDR3 is TGTGCCAGCTCACCACCGGACACGTATGGCTACACCTTC. Protein sequence: CASSPPDTYGYTF.

This clonotype was counted many times. This rearrangement joins TRBV29-1 to TRBJ2-5, with D unclear. This CDR3 spans 12 amino acids. Looked up from germline, CDR1 is SQVTM and CDR2 is ANQGSEA. V was clipped by 4 bases and J by 1 base, with 7 bases between them. The CDR3 loop reads CSVARSQETQYF. CDR3 DNA sequence: TGCAGCGTTGCACGAAGCCAAGAGACCCAGTACTTC. Drawing the rest from reference TRBV29-1 and TRBJ2-5, the complete variable domain is SAVISQKPSRDICQRGTSLTIQCQVDSQVTMMFWYRQQPGQSLTLIATANQGSEATYESGFVIDKFPISRPNLTFSTLTVSNMSPEDSSIYLCSVARSQETQYFGPGTRLLVL.